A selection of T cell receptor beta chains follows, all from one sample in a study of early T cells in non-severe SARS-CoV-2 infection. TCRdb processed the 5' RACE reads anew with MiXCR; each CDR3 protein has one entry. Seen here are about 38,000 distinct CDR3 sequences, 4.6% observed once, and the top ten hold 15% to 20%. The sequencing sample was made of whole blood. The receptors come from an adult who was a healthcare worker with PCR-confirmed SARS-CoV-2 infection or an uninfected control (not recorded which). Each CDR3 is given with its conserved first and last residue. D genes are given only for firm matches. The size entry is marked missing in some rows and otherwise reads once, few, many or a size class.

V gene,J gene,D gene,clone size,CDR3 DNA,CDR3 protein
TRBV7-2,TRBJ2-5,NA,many,TGTGCCAGCAGCTTGGCCCCGGGATCCGGGGAGACCCAGTACTTC,CASSLAPGSGETQYF
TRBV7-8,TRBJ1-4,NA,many,TGTGCCAGCAGCTTATCGGGCAGCCAGAATGAAAAACTGTTTTTT,CASSLSGSQNEKLFF
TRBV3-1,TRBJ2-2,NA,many,TGTGCCAGCAGTCCACAGGGGAACACCGGGGAGCTGTTTTTT,CASSPQGNTGELFF
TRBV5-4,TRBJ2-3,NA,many,TGTGCCAGCAGCTTGGACGCTAGCACAGATACGCAGTATTTT,CASSLDASTDTQYF
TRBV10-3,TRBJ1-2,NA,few,TGTGCCATCAACTCCGGGAACTACGGCTACACCTTC,CAINSGNYGYTF
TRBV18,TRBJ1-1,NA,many,TGTGCCAGCTCAACAACAGTGAACACTGAAGCTTTCTTT,CASSTTVNTEAFF
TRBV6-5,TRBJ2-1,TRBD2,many,TGTGCCAGCAGTACCATGCGGGGGGTGTTTGTGTTCTTC,CASSTMRGVFVFF
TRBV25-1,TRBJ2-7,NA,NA,TGTGCCAGCAGTGACCGGGACGGCTCCTACGAGCAGTACTTC,CASSDRDGSYEQYF
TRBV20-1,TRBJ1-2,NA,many,TGCAGTGCTAGAAAGTCTGTCGGCTACACCTTC,CSARKSVGYTF
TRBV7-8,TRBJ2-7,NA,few,TGTGCCAGCAGCTTAAAAAGGATTGCCCCACCCTACGAGCAGTACTTC,CASSLKRIAPPYEQYF
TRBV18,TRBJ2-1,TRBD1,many,TGTGCCAGCTCACCGAGACAGGGGTCGGGTGAGCAGTTCTTC,CASSPRQGSGEQFF
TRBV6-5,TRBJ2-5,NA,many,TGTGCCAGCAGTTACTCTGAACCGGGACAGCCATCAGGGGGGGCCCAGTACTTC,CASSYSEPGQPSGGAQYF
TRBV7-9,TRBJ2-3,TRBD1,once,TGTGCCAGCGATGGACAGGGGGCGCAGTATTTT,CASDGQGAQYF
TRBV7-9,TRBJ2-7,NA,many,TGTGCCAGCAGCCCCTCCGTGGAAGGGGAGCAGTACTTC,CASSPSVEGEQYF
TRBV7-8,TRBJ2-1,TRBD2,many,TGTGCCAGCAGCTTAGCGGCTAGCGGGGGGGCCAATGAGCAGTTCTTC,CASSLAASGGANEQFF
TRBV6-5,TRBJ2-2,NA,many,TGTGCCAGCACCAGGGGTACCGGGGAGCTGTTTTTT,CASTRGTGELFF
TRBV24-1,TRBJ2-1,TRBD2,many,TGTGCCACCAGTGATGGGACTAGGAATGAGCAGTTCTTC,CATSDGTRNEQFF
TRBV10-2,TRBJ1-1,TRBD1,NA,TGCGCCAGCCTGGGACAGCAGAACACTGAAGCTTTCTTT,CASLGQQNTEAFF
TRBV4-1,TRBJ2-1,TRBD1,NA,TGCGCCAGCAGCCAAGCAGGGGGCCGTGACAATGAGCAGTTCTTC,CASSQAGGRDNEQFF
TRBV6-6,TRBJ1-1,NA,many,TGTGCCAGCAGTTTCACATTGGGCACTGAAGCTTTCTTT,CASSFTLGTEAFF
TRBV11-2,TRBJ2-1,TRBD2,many,TGTGCCAGCAGCTTAGAATGGGGGGGAGCTTATGAGCAGTTCTTC,CASSLEWGGAYEQFF
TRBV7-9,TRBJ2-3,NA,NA,TGTGCCAGCAGCCCCCGGGACTCCACAGATGCGCAGTATTTT,CASSPRDSTDAQYF
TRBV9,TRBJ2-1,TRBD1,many,TGTGCCAGCAGCGAGGGGGGACAGGGCTACAATGAGCAGTTCTTC,CASSEGGQGYNEQFF
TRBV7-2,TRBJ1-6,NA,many,TGTGCCAGCAACGCTGTCGGGGGGTCTAATTCACCCCTCCACTTT,CASNAVGGSNSPLHF
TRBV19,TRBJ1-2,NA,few,TGTGCCATCAAAACTAACTATGGCTACACCTTC,CAIKTNYGYTF
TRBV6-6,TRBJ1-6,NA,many,TGTGCCAGCAGTTATCCCGGGAAAGATTCACCCCTCCACTTT,CASSYPGKDSPLHF
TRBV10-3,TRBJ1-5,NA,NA,TGTGCCATCAGTGCGGCCGGGAGCAATCAGCCCCAGCATTTT,CAISAAGSNQPQHF
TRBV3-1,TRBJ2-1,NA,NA,TGTGCCAGCGGGCCTTTATACAATGAGCAGTTCTTC,CASGPLYNEQFF
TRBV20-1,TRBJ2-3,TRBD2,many,TGCAGTGCCCCGGGTGAGGGGCGGGGGACAGATACGCAGTATTTT,CSAPGEGRGTDTQYF
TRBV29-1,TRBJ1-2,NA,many,TGCAGCGCCGGTTCCCGAGACTCCTATGGCTACACCTTC,CSAGSRDSYGYTF
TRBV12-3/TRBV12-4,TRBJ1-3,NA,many,TGTGCCAGCAGTTTAGCTGTGGACAGACTGCATTCTGGAAACACCATATATTTT,CASSLAVDRLHSGNTIYF
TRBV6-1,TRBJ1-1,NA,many,TGTGCCAGCAGGCCGTGGACTGAAGCTTTCTTT,CASRPWTEAFF
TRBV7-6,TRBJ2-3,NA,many,TGTGCCAGCAGCTCTTCAGGGGAAAGGACAGATACGCAGTATTTT,CASSSSGERTDTQYF
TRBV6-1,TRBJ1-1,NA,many,TGTGCCAGCAGTGTACACGGGGGGCAGAGGGGGACTGAAGCTTTCTTT,CASSVHGGQRGTEAFF
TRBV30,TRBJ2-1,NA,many,TGTGCCTGGAGTGTTTCCGGTGAGCAGTTCTTC,CAWSVSGEQFF
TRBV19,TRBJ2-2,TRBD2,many,TGTGCCACCAGCTATAGCGGGGGGGCGACCGGGGAGCTGTTTTTT,CATSYSGGATGELFF
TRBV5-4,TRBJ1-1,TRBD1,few,TGTGCCAGCAGCTTGGATCAGGGGGCCACTGAAGCTTTCTTT,CASSLDQGATEAFF
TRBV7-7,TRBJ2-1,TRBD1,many,TGTGCCAGCAGCCCCGGGACAGCCGCCTCTAATGAGCAGTTCTTC,CASSPGTAASNEQFF
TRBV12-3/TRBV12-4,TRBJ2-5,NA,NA,TGTGCCAGCAGTATGACAACAAGCCAAGAGACCCAGTACTTC,CASSMTTSQETQYF
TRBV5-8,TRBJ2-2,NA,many,TGTGCCAGCAGCTTGGCCGAGTTGTACACCGGGGAGCTGTTTTTT,CASSLAELYTGELFF
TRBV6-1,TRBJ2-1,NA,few,TGTGCCAGCTCCCTCAACCGGGACGCTAGGAATGAGCAGTTCTTC,CASSLNRDARNEQFF
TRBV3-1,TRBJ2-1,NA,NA,TGTGCCAGCAGCCAAGTGGACGGCCCACGGTTCTTC,CASSQVDGPRFF
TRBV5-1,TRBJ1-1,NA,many,TGCGCCAGCAGCTCAAACTTCAACACTGAAGCTTTCTTT,CASSSNFNTEAFF
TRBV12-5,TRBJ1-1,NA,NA,TGTGCTAGTGGGGGACCGATGAACACTGAAGCTTTCTTT,CASGGPMNTEAFF
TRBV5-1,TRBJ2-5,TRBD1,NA,TGCGCCAGCGGAATGGACAGGGGACAAGAGACCCAGTACTTC,CASGMDRGQETQYF
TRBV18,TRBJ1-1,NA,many,TGTGCCAGCTCACCGACGGATCGGAGCACTGAAGCTTTCTTT,CASSPTDRSTEAFF
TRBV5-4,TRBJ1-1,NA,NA,TGTGCCAGCAGCTTTCGGGTGGACACTGAAGCTTTCTTT,CASSFRVDTEAFF
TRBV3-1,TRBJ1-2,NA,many,TGTGCCAGCAGCCAGGTAGGGGTCTATGGCTACACCTTC,CASSQVGVYGYTF
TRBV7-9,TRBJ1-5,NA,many,TGTGCCAGCAGCTTAGCGGCGGGGGCTAATCAGCCCCAGCATTTT,CASSLAAGANQPQHF